The 20 T cell receptor beta chains given below trace back to one sample, sequenced in a study of Graves' ophthalmopathy and Graves' hyperthyroidism. TCR beta CDR3 regions were amplified from RNA transcripts. Amplification began with first-round RT-PCR using HTBI primers, then second-round multiplex PCR was performed. TCRdb reprocessed the multiplex PCR reads via MiXCR and lists one record per CDR3 protein. The data contain hundreds of thousands of distinct CDR3 sequences, roughly 21% of them seen just once; the ten biggest clones take up roughly 3%. What was sequenced was peripheral blood. These receptors all stem from a woman aged 18-35 years with stable Graves' hyperthyroidism.

This clonotype was observed at least ten times. The chain recombines TRBV27 with TRBJ2-7, with D perhaps matching TRBD1 (5 bases). Germline V gene sequence: CDR1 MNHEY, CDR2 SMNVEV (reference sequence). V lost 3 bases and J 2 bases, leaving 11 bases between the germline ends. This CDR3 spans 14 amino acids. The chain's CDR3 is CASSFAKGPYEQYF. The CDR3 nucleotides are TGTGCCAGCAGTTTTGCTAAGGGGCCCTACGAGCAGTACTTC.

In this sample, this clonotype turned up many times. The CDR3 loop is CASTLSGRAGTQYF. The CDR3, as DNA: TGTGCCAGCACCCTTAGCGGGAGGGCCGGGACCCAGTACTTC. The rearrangement links TRBV6-1 to TRBJ2-5, with TRBD2 matching 11 bases. V gave up 7 bases and J gave up 7 bases; unmatched junction bases: 8. CDR1 and CDR2 (germline): MNHNS, SASEGT. The CDR3 contains 14 residues.

As regards this clonotype: Given a much more abundant clone one base away, this may be a read error. V usage is TRBV29-1 and J usage is TRBJ2-7, with D perhaps TRBD2 (6 bases). The CDR3 is 12 amino acids. Germline CDR1 and CDR2: SQVTM and ANQGSEA. Trimming removed 6 bases at V and 5 bases at J, with 14 bases between. Written as DNA, the CDR3 is TGCAGCGTGACTAGTGGTCTCCACGAGCAGTACTTC. Its protein product is CSVTSGLHEQYF.

The rearrangement links TRBV7-9 to TRBJ2-5; 7 positions match TRBD2. CDR3 length equals 13 residues. Germline CDR1 reads SEHNR; CDR2 reads FQNEAQ (reference sequence). The V gene end was trimmed by 5 bases and the J gene end by 7 bases; junction bases not matched to a gene: 7. This CDR3 reads CASSEGLAGTQYF. The CDR3 bases are TGTGCCAGCAGCGAGGGGTTAGCGGGGACCCAGTACTTC. Complete variable domain (other parts from reference TRBV7-9 and TRBJ2-5): DTGVSQNPRHKITKRGQNVTFRCDPISEHNRLYWYRQTLGQGPEFLTYFQNEAQLEKSRLLSDRFSAERPKGSFSTLEIQRTEQGDSAMYLCASSEGLAGTQYFGPGTRLLVL.

Many counts were recorded for this clonotype. This chain joins TRBV18 and TRBJ1-1; 7 nucleotides agree with TRBD1. From germline, CDR1 is KGHSH and CDR2 LQKENI. This CDR3 is built from 15 residues. V was clipped by 3 bases and J by 3 bases; unmatched bases: 7. The CDR3 DNA follows: TGTGCCAGCTCACCTCAACAGGGGCGGGACACTGAAGCTTTCTTT. It is translated as CASSPQQGRDTEAFF. Supplemented by reference TRBV18 and TRBJ1-1, the full variable domain reads NAGVMQNPRHLVRRRGQEARLRCSPMKGHSHVYWYRQLPEEGLKFMVYLQKENIIDESGMPKERFSAEFPKEGPSILRIQQVVRGDSAAYFCASSPQQGRDTEAFFGQGTRLTVV.

The chain uses TRBV7-6 and TRBJ2-1; D is unclear. Trimming removed 5 bases at V and 9 bases at J, with 17 bases between. CDR3 length equals 14 residues. Per germline, CDR1 SGHVS and CDR2 FNYEAQ. CDR3 DNA: TGTGCCAGCAGCCCGTCCAGAACCTTCACTGAGCAGTTCTTC. Its translation is CASSPSRTFTEQFF.

This clonotype was seen at least ten times. The V and J genes are TRBV12-3 or TRBV12-4 and TRBJ2-5; TRBD1 matches at 7 bases. This CDR3 region has 15 residues. After removal of 5 bases from V and 4 bases from J, the junction contained 10 bases not matched to a gene. The CDR3 DNA sequence: TGTGCCAGCAGTCCAAGACAGGGTGTGGGAGAGACCCAGTACTTC. Translated, it gives CASSPRQGVGETQYF.

This clonotype was seen at least ten times. CDR3: CASSLFAGGGNTEAFF. The CDR3 coding sequence is TGTGCCAGCAGTTTATTTGCAGGCGGGGGGAACACTGAAGCTTTCTTT. This rearrangement joins TRBV28 to TRBJ1-1; possibly TRBD1 for D (5 bases). Germline loops: CDR1 MDHEN, CDR2 SYDVKM. The length of the CDR3 is 16 residues. V was trimmed by 1 base and J by 1 base, leaving 13 bases between them. The variable domain in full, with the rest retrieved from reference TRBV28 and TRBJ1-1, is DVKVTQSSRYLVKRTGEKVFLECVQDMDHENMFWYRQDPGLGLRLIYFSYDVKMKEKGDIPEGYSVSREKKERFSLILESASTNQTSMYLCASSLFAGGGNTEAFFGQGTRLTVV.

This clonotype has just a few counts. The CDR3 is CASSSNRDRGRNTEAFF. The DNA of the CDR3 is TGCGCCAGCAGCTCGAACCGGGACAGGGGGCGCAACACTGAAGCTTTCTTT. The rearrangement joins TRBV5-1 to TRBJ1-1; 12 nucleotides align to TRBD1. The V and J ends lost 3 bases and 2 bases, in that order; junction bases with no gene match: 8. CDR3 size: 17 residues. Germline CDR1 and CDR2: SGHRS and YFSETQ.

The rearrangement joins TRBV5-1 to TRBJ2-1; D is unclear. Germline V gene sequence: CDR1 SGHRS, CDR2 YFSETQ. There are 15 residues in the CDR3. V was trimmed by 1 base and J by 3 bases, leaving 11 bases between them. The CDR3 nucleotides read TGCGCCAGCAGCTTGCGTCCCGCTGACTACAATGAGCAGTTCTTC. Its protein product is CASSLRPADYNEQFF.

In DNA form, the CDR3 reads TGTGCCAGCTCACCCGACAGTGAGACCCAGTACTTC. Translating gives CASSPDSETQYF. The genes are TRBV18 and TRBJ2-5; a possible D gene is TRBD1 (5 bases). CDR3 length: 12 amino acids. Germline V gene data show CDR1 as KGHSH and CDR2 as LQKENI. Trimming shortened V by 3 bases and J by 5 bases, and 7 bases separated the two germline ends.

J is TRBJ1-1 and V is TRBV2, with a weak D call TRBD1 (6 bases). V was shortened by 0 bases and J by 11 bases, with 19 bases between the two germline ends. The germline V gene encodes CDR1 SNHLY and CDR2 FYNNEI. This CDR3 region has 15 residues. The DNA for the CDR3 is TGTGCCAGCAGTGAAGCACTGGGGGGCGGATTGTATGCTTTCTTT. It codes for CASSEALGGGLYAFF.

This clonotype was detected many times. V and J are TRBV20-1 and TRBJ2-5; a weak D match, TRBD2 (5 bases). There are 15 residues in the CDR3. Trimming stripped 6 bases from V and 3 bases from J, with 20 bases between. Germline-derived CDR1 and CDR2 are DFQATT and SNEGSKA (reference sequence). This CDR3 is CSARTLGRREETQYF. The DNA of the CDR3 is TGCAGTGCGAGGACCTTGGGGAGAAGAGAAGAGACCCAGTACTTC.

V and J are TRBV3-1 and TRBJ1-2; tentatively, D is TRBD1 (5 bases). Deletions cut 0 bases from V and 7 bases from J, with 15 bases between. This CDR3 contains 15 residues. The V gene's germline CDR1 is LGHDT and CDR2 YNNKEL (reference sequence). CDR3 coding DNA: TGTGCCAGCAGCCAAGATAGGGCAGGGAGGGTTGGCTACACCTTC. It encodes CASSQDRAGRVGYTF.

At least ten counts were recorded for this clonotype. The chain has TRBV20-1 and TRBJ2-5; 7 nucleotides align to TRBD1. The CDR3 extends over 14 amino acids. V lost 6 bases and J lost 5; bases outside the gene matches: 12. Looked up from germline, CDR1 is DFQATT and CDR2 is SNEGSKA (reference sequence). The CDR3, as DNA: TGCAGTGCACATGACAGGGTGGGAAGGGAGACCCAGTACTTC. Its protein product is CSAHDRVGRETQYF.

A few counts support this clonotype. The chain combines TRBV18 with TRBJ2-7; 9 bases line up with TRBD1. The CDR3 is 15 amino acids. Germline loops: CDR1 KGHSH, CDR2 LQKENI. J was trimmed by 5 bases and V by 0 bases; bases with no gene match: 5. CDR3 sequence (DNA): TGTGCCAGCTCACCACCGGCGGGACAGGGCCACGAGCAGTACTTC. Amino acids: CASSPPAGQGHEQYF.

This clonotype was seen only a few times. The V call is TRBV12-3 or TRBV12-4, the J call TRBJ1-1; D ambiguous. V was pared by 6 bases and J by 0 bases, with 20 bases between. CDR3 length: 17 residues. The CDR3 loop is CASSRSLTGYLNTEAFF. The CDR3 DNA reads TGTGCCAGCAGCCGATCCCTGACCGGCTACTTGAACACTGAAGCTTTCTTT.

This clonotype was found many times. The chain joins TRBV6-1 to TRBJ1-2, with D tentatively TRBD1 (5 bases). The CDR3 spans 16 residues. Trimming left V 6 bases short and J 4 bases short, with 21 bases between. The germline gives CDR1 MNHNS, CDR2 SASEGT. For the CDR3, the DNA is TGTGCCAGCAGCCCCCGGGGGGACTCCACCTCCTATGGCTACACCTTC. Translating it yields CASSPRGDSTSYGYTF.

This clonotype came up a few times. One end of the junction is discordant with germline, which a read error may explain. V is TRBV2 and J is TRBJ2-4; D is unclear. Germline CDR1 SNHLY, CDR2 FYNNEI. The CDR3 has 12 residues. For the CDR3, the DNA is TGTGCCAGCAGCCGGACGGAAAACATTAAGTACTTC. Encoded protein: CASSRTENIKYF. Combining the CDR3 with reference TRBV2 and TRBJ2-4 gives the whole variable domain EPEVTQTPSHQVTQMGQEVILRCVPISNHLYFYWYRQILGQKVEFLVSFYNNEISEKSEIFDDQFSVERPDGSNFTLKIRSTKLEDSAMYFCASSRTENIKYFGAGTRLSVL.

This clonotype was seen more than once but under ten times. This rearrangement joins TRBV18 to TRBJ2-7; D unclear. This CDR3 contains 13 residues. Trimming left V 6 bases short and J 1 base short, with 10 bases between. The V gene's germline CDR1 is KGHSH and CDR2 LQKENI. The CDR3 reads CASSSSRSYEQYF. CDR3 sequence (DNA): TGTGCCAGCTCTTCGTCGAGGTCCTACGAGCAGTACTTC.